This entry describes one TCR beta chain. What it binds is unknown. Germline loops: CDR1 SGHAT, CDR2 FQNNGV. The V gene end was trimmed by 5 bases and the J gene end by 3 bases; junction bases not matched to a gene: 9. CDR3 size: 16 residues. The table came from immunoSEQ multiplex PCR; TCRdb's copy has only in-frame clones and leaves some out. The repertoire consists of some 150,000 clones, with roughly 90% occurring once and the leading ten covering less than 2%. These data are taken from a study of T cell responses to AZD1222 COVID-19 vaccine. Study-wide results and caveats: After two AZD1222 doses, spike-specific TCR breadth and depth rose versus day 0. Scientists sampled the repertoires only once the peak T cell response had passed. Only five to seven AZD1222 recipients were seropositive at baseline.

Samples with a second dose at about 4 or about 12 weeks were pooled together. This receptor was identified in an adult who received the AZD1222 COVID-19 vaccine. J is TRBJ2-2 and V is TRBV11-2; 7 bases match TRBD2. Source: peripheral blood, taken 28 days after the second AZD1222 dose. CDR3 loop: CASSARWGGDTGELFF. CDR3 DNA sequence: TGTGCCAGCAGCGCCAGGTGGGGAGGGGACACCGGGGAGCTGTTTTTT.